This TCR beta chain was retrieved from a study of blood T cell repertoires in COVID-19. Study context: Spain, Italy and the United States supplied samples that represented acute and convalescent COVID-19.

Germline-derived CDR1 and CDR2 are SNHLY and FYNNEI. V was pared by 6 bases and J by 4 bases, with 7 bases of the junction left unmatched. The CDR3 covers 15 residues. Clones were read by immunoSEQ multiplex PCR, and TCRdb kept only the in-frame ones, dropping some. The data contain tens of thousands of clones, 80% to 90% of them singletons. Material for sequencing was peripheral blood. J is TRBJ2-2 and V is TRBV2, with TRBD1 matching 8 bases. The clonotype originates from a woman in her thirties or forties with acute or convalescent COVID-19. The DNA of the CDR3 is TGTGCCAGCAGGGACAGGGTAGGGTTCACCGGGGAGCTGTTTTTT. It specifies CASRDRVGFTGELFF.